This T cell receptor (beta chain) was captured by sequencing in a study of cytomegalovirus exposure and HLA in healthy donors. Nominally healthy donors were sampled, though unrecorded immune exposures were likely. This CDR3 spans 10 amino acids. The V and J ends lost 6 bases and 13 bases respectively, with 9 bases between them. The germline CDR1 and CDR2 sequences are SEHNR and FQNEAQ (reference sequence). Overall study results and limits: One variant, a missense change in DCLRE1C, was linked in a later analysis to TCR beta V- and J-gene trimming. Many donors carried some public TCRs, although rarity characterized most TCR sequences. It is likely that the observed cluster of highly shared sequence variants was a sequencing artifact.

The primer mix had 60 Vbeta and 13 Jbeta primers. This table comes from immunoSEQ multiplex PCR, and its TCRdb copy is limited to in-frame clones, with some not included. The sample has approximately 190,000 clones, more than 60% seen once. Concerning this clone itself: The antigen remains unidentified.

This clonotype was obtained from a woman aged 25 to 39 in good health and CMV-seropositive. The V gene is TRBV7-9, the J gene TRBJ2-2; D call uncertain. Sample: PBMCs. This CDR3 is CASSFPGLFF. In DNA, the CDR3 is TGTGCCAGCAGTTTTCCAGGGCTGTTTTTT.